This TCR beta chain is from a study of identical twins. In TCRdb, the 5' RACE reads were re-called with MiXCR into one record per CDR3 protein. The repertoire consists of 200,000 to 250,000 distinct CDR3 sequences, with over 9.5% occurring once and the leading ten covering roughly 4%. This clonotype occurred a few times. V lost 1 base and J lost 4, with 12 bases in between. Germline V gives CDR1 SGHDT, CDR2 YYEEEE. This CDR3 is built from 14 residues. This sample also belongs to another study, concerning yellow fever vaccine responses in identical twins.

Sequenced material: memory (CD45RO+) T cells sorted from blood. V and J are TRBV5-6 and TRBJ2-7; D may be TRBD1 (5 bases). The receptor comes from a woman between 18 and 29 years old in good health. DNA of the CDR3: TGTGCCAGCAGCTTGCAGGGTCATTTATACGAGCAGTACTTC. This encodes CASSLQGHLYEQYF.